This T cell receptor beta chain was sequenced for a study of cytomegalovirus exposure and HLA in healthy donors. The PCR employed 60 Vbeta primers together with 13 Jbeta primers. This table comes from immunoSEQ multiplex PCR, and its TCRdb copy is limited to in-frame clones, with some not included. The table shows over 150,000 clones, with roughly 86% occurring only once. Germline loops: CDR1 MNHEY, CDR2 SVGAGI. The CDR3 is 15 amino acids. V lost 2 bases and J lost 0, with 10 bases in between. What was sequenced was PBMCs. The chain is built from TRBV6-5 and TRBJ2-5; the D is unclear. The TCR originated in a girl between 5 and 17 years old in good health and CMV-seropositive. The CDR3 is CASSYEGRDQETQYF. The DNA for the CDR3 is TGTGCCAGCAGTTACGAAGGCCGGGACCAAGAGACCCAGTACTTC.